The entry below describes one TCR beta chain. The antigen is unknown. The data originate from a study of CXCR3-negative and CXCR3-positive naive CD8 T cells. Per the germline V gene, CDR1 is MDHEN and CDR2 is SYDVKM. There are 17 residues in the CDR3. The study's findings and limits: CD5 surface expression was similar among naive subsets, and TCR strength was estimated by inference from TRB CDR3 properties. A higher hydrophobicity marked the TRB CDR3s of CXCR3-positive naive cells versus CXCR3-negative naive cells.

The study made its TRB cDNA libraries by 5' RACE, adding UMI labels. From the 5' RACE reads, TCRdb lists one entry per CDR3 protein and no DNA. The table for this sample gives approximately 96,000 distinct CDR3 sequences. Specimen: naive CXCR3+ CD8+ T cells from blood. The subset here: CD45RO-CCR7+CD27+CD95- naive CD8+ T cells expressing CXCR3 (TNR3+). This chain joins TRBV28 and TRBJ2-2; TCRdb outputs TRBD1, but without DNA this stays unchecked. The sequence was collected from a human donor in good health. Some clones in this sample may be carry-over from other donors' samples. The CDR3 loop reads CASSLGADIRDTGELFF.